These T cell receptor beta chains were read from a single sample in a study of blood T cell repertoires in COVID-19. Profiled with immunoSEQ multiplex PCR; TCRdb holds only in-frame clones, not every one. The repertoire consists of 100,000 to 150,000 clones, with roughly 87% occurring once and the leading ten covering 27%. Material for sequencing was peripheral blood. These receptors came from a woman at least 80 years old with acute or convalescent COVID-19. CDR3s include the opening cysteine and the closing phenylalanine or tryptophan.

v_gene: TRBV12-3/TRBV12-4
j_gene: TRBJ2-7
CDR3aa: CASQVHSYEQYF

v_gene: TRBV7-9
j_gene: TRBJ1-5
CDR3aa: CASRRTGDNQPQHF

v_gene: TRBV4-3
j_gene: TRBJ1-1
CDR3aa: CASSPISDSDMNTEAFF

v_gene: TRBV7-8
j_gene: TRBJ1-2
CDR3aa: CASSPGGDHYGYTF

v_gene: TRBV23-1
j_gene: TRBJ1-3
CDR3aa: CASSQFITPGGSSGNTIYF

v_gene: TRBV4-1
j_gene: TRBJ1-2
CDR3aa: CASSQGDRGGYTF

v_gene: TRBV4-2
j_gene: TRBJ2-3
CDR3aa: CASSPSLVLGVDTQYF

v_gene: TRBV7-3
j_gene: TRBJ1-1
CDR3aa: CASSLRQGGTEAFF

v_gene: TRBV6-5
j_gene: TRBJ1-2
CDR3aa: CASSYSLGQASGYTF

v_gene: TRBV9
j_gene: TRBJ2-2
CDR3aa: CASSVGQGYTGELFF

v_gene: TRBV28
j_gene: TRBJ1-2
CDR3aa: CASSLDLEGGYTF

v_gene: TRBV7-2
j_gene: TRBJ2-3
CDR3aa: CASSLASGGYLTDTQYF

v_gene: TRBV6-6
j_gene: TRBJ1-1
CDR3aa: CASSSVQANTEAFF

v_gene: TRBV6-2/TRBV6-3
j_gene: TRBJ1-5
CDR3aa: CASSDHRGQGGNQPQHF

v_gene: TRBV9
j_gene: TRBJ1-1
CDR3aa: CASSVAQDTEAFF

v_gene: TRBV24-1
j_gene: TRBJ2-1
CDR3aa: CATGLAGGNEQFF

v_gene: TRBV29-1
j_gene: TRBJ1-1
CDR3aa: CSGQMNTEAFF

v_gene: TRBV2
j_gene: TRBJ1-2
CDR3aa: CASVGRAGAGYTF

v_gene: TRBV12-3/TRBV12-4
j_gene: TRBJ1-6
CDR3aa: CASSFTGYEPLHF

v_gene: TRBV5-1
j_gene: TRBJ1-1
CDR3aa: CASSLAGLGMNTEAFF

v_gene: TRBV6-5
j_gene: TRBJ1-2
CDR3aa: CASSYPGQAIYGYTF

v_gene: TRBV6-6
j_gene: TRBJ1-6
CDR3aa: CASSYLVPGSPLHF

v_gene: TRBV4-3
j_gene: TRBJ2-5
CDR3aa: CASSQGAGGPETQYF

v_gene: TRBV9
j_gene: TRBJ1-2
CDR3aa: CASSVTTGGYGYTF